The text below deals with one TCR beta chain. Its antigen remains unidentified. This entry comes from a study of T cell repertoires in cytomegalovirus infection. TCRdb used MiXCR to reprocess the reads, holding one entry per CDR3 protein. The repertoire holds around 58,000 distinct CDR3 sequences, with just over 20% as singletons. Overall study findings and caveats: Predominance within the ex vivo response was attributable to HLA-C-restricted CMV-specific TCR beta clonotypes.

The source is a human donor in good health (CMV status not recorded). Some clones in this sample may be carry-over from other donors' samples. Sequences were derived from CD8+ T cells from cultured PBMCs, sampled from culture after CMV antigen stimulation.

The CDR3 nucleotides read TGTGCCAGCAGGATAATGATAGGGACAGATACGCAGTATTTT. Translating gives CASRIMIGTDTQYF. The chain has TRBV7-8 and TRBJ2-3; D gene uncertain. The CDR3 sequence is 14 residues long. V was pared by 6 bases and J by 3 bases, with 13 bases between. In germline, CDR1 is SGHVS, CDR2 FQNEAQ.